These 27 T cell receptor beta chains originate from one sample sequenced in a study of response to subunit inactivated influenza vaccine (dated by TCRdb to 2017 to 2018). This sample's time point label indicates: approximately 40 days after influenza vaccine administration. Libraries came from RT-PCR. Data came from an Illumina HiSeq 2500. Through fastp at Q25 and MiXCR, TCRdb rebuilt clones from the public reads, retaining in-frame beta chains. Entries are consolidated by CDR3 protein sequence, retaining the most common genes and DNA. For this sample the table gives hundreds of thousands of distinct CDR3 sequences, of which about a tenth were detected only once. The ten most abundant clones make up over 9.5% of the sample. The sample was PBMCs from blood, taken 45 days after vaccination. Receptor source: a man aged 50-60 years who received an inactivated influenza vaccine. Donor details come from another sample of the same person, matched by shared clones.

This clonotype has just a few counts. This chain connects TRBV27 to TRBJ1-2, with 8 bases aligning to TRBD1. There are 13 residues in the CDR3. Germline assignment: CDR1 MNHEY and CDR2 SMNVEV (reference sequence). Trimming removed 6 bases from V and 5 bases from J; junction bases left unmatched: 5. This chain's CDR3 is CASSDRGGYGYTF. The CDR3 nucleotides are TGTGCCAGCAGCGACAGGGGAGGGTATGGCTACACCTTC.

The V call is TRBV28, the J call TRBJ2-3, with TRBD2 identical over 13 bases. V dropped 3 bases and J dropped 2; count of bases not matched to a gene: 8. Germline V gives CDR1 MDHEN, CDR2 SYDVKM. The CDR3 has 18 residues. CDR3 sequence reads: CASSLMRLAGGFTDTQYF. CDR3 DNA: TGTGCCAGCAGTTTGATGAGACTAGCGGGAGGATTCACAGATACGCAGTATTTT.

The rearrangement links TRBV7-3 to TRBJ2-1; the match to TRBD2 covers 12 bases. Per germline, CDR1 SGHTA and CDR2 FQGTGA. The CDR3 spans 18 residues. Trimming took 2 bases from V and 1 from J; bases not matched to a gene: 6. CDR3 bases: TGTGCCAGCAGCTTACTAGCGGGAGGGCCTTTGTCCTACAATGAGCAGTTCTTC. Its protein is CASSLLAGGPLSYNEQFF.

This clonotype was recorded many times. V is TRBV7-9 and J is TRBJ2-5; 8 nucleotides line up with TRBD1. Germline CDR1 SEHNR, CDR2 FQNEAQ (reference sequence). This CDR3 contains 14 residues. V lost 4 bases, J lost 5 bases, and 6 bases stayed unmatched. As DNA, the CDR3 is TGTGCCAGCAGCTCCACAGGGGGTTCGGAGACCCAGTACTTC. Translating gives CASSSTGGSETQYF.

V is TRBV15 and J is TRBJ2-1; 16 nucleotides line up with TRBD2. CDR1 and CDR2 from the germline V gene are LNHNV and YYDKDF (reference sequence). The CDR3 is 19 amino acids. V shed 1 base, J shed 4 bases, and the junction held 7 bases outside the gene matches. This chain's CDR3 is CATSRVPGLAGGPYNEQFF. The CDR3 nucleotides read TGTGCCACCAGCAGAGTTCCGGGACTAGCGGGAGGGCCTTACAATGAGCAGTTCTTC.

This clonotype has a handful of counts. The chain has TRBV20-1 and TRBJ1-4; D call uncertain. Germline loops: CDR1 DFQATT, CDR2 SNEGSKA (reference sequence). This CDR3 is built from 14 residues. The V gene lost 4 bases and the J gene lost 5 bases, with 14 bases spanning the gap. CDR3 nucleotide sequence: TGCAGTGCTACTCATGACGGCCTGAATGAAAAACTGTTTTTT. Translation gives CSATHDGLNEKLFF.

This clonotype was recorded a few times. V is TRBV29-1 and J is TRBJ2-5; 8 nucleotides align to TRBD1. The germline gives CDR1 SQVTM, CDR2 ANQGSEA. V trimming: 3 bases; J trimming: 4 bases; junction bases outside the gene matches: 4. CDR3 length: 13 amino acids. This CDR3 reads CSVDRGQGETQYF. The CDR3 DNA sequence: TGCAGCGTTGACAGGGGGCAAGGAGAGACCCAGTACTTC.

This clonotype has just a few counts. This sequence joins TRBV21-1 and TRBJ2-3; TRBD2, the D gene given by the table, was not confirmed from the DNA. TRBV21-1 is classified as a pseudogene. The length of the CDR3 is 16 residues. CDR3 loop: CASSKGCGRVTDTQYF. CDR3 DNA: TGTGCCAGCAGCAAAGGTTGCGGGAGGGTCACAGATACGCAGTATTTT.

This clonotype is a singleton in its sample. The chain employs TRBV5-4 and TRBJ2-7, with 8 bases identical to TRBD1. The CDR3 is 15 amino acids. Losses at the gene ends were 1 base for V and 5 bases for J; bases not matched to a gene: 8. The germline V gene encodes CDR1 SGHNT and CDR2 YYREEE (reference sequence). As DNA, the CDR3 is TGTGCCAGCAGCTTGTTCCCCAGGGGGCGCCACGAGCAGTACTTC. It is translated as CASSLFPRGRHEQYF.

V is TRBV24-1 and J is TRBJ1-1; tentatively, D is TRBD1 (5 bases). Germline CDR1 and CDR2: KGHDR and SFDVKD. This CDR3 spans 13 amino acids. The germline V and J ends were trimmed by 3 bases and 8 bases, with 12 bases remaining between them. Written as DNA, the CDR3 is TGTGCCACCAGTGATCCGGGGCGGGCCGAAGCTTTCTTT. The encoded protein is CATSDPGRAEAFF.

This rearrangement joins TRBV6-1 to TRBJ2-1; D gene ambiguous. The V gene lost 3 bases and the J gene lost 6 bases, with 9 bases spanning the gap. The CDR3 is 13 residues long. CDR1 and CDR2 (germline): MNHNS, SASEGT. CDR3 sequence: CASSEASGNEQFF. CDR3 DNA sequence: TGTGCCAGCAGTGAGGCTTCGGGCAATGAGCAGTTCTTC.

This clonotype was observed at least ten times. The CDR3 bases are TGTGCCAGCAGACACTGGACGGATTCCTACGAGCAGTACTTC. This gives the protein CASRHWTDSYEQYF. The chain couples TRBV28 to TRBJ2-7; D uncertain. CDR1 MDHEN and CDR2 SYDVKM come from the germline V gene. This CDR3 has 14 residues. Trimming left V 6 bases short and J 1 base short, with 13 bases between.

Ten or more counts support this clonotype. The J gene is TRBJ2-4, the V gene TRBV20-1; D unclear. The CDR3 contains 13 residues. Germline V gene lookup returns CDR1 DFQATT and CDR2 SNEGSKA (reference sequence). The V end lost 4 bases, the J end lost 0 bases, and 7 bases lay between the germline ends. This CDR3 is CSATLLAKNIQYF. DNA of the CDR3: TGCAGTGCTACGCTCCTAGCCAAAAACATTCAGTACTTC.

This chain links TRBV5-1 with TRBJ2-3, with 8 bases fitting TRBD1. The germline CDR1 and CDR2 sequences are SGHRS and YFSETQ. Trimming removed 3 bases from V and 0 bases from J; junction bases left unmatched: 6. CDR3 length: 16 residues. DNA for the CDR3: TGCGCCAGCAGCTCGAAGACAGGGGCTAGCACAGATACGCAGTATTTT. Protein sequence: CASSSKTGASTDTQYF.

This clonotype turned up a few times. The V gene is TRBV14, the J gene TRBJ2-2, with 10 nucleotides matching TRBD2. This CDR3 contains 16 residues. Germline-derived CDR1 and CDR2 are SGHDN and FVKESK. The ends lost 4 bases at V and 9 bases at J; junction bases unmatched: 11. CDR3 protein: CASSLQLAGRHRELFF. The DNA for the CDR3 is TGTGCCAGCAGCCTCCAACTAGCGGGAAGACACCGGGAGCTGTTTTTT. The full variable domain, its missing parts supplied by reference TRBV14 and TRBJ2-2, is EAGVTQFPSHSVIEKGQTVTLRCDPISGHDNLYWYRRVMGKEIKFLLHFVKESKQDESGMPNNRFLAERTGGTYSTLKVQPAELEDSGVYFCASSLQLAGRHRELFFGEGSRLTVL.

The sample holds a few counts of this clonotype. The chain uses TRBV6-1 and TRBJ1-5; 10 bases align to TRBD1. CDR1 is MNHNS, CDR2 SASEGT, per germline. J lost 2 bases, V lost 2 bases, and 6 bases had no gene match. The CDR3 is 17 amino acids. This CDR3 is CASSEIQTGGGNQPQHF. Here the CDR3 DNA reads TGTGCCAGCAGTGAAATTCAGACAGGGGGCGGCAATCAGCCCCAGCATTTT.

V gene TRBV3-1 combines with J gene TRBJ2-7, with 7 bases matching TRBD1. V lost 0 bases and J lost 4; bases outside the gene matches: 3. In germline, CDR1 is LGHDT, CDR2 YNNKEL (reference sequence). There are 14 residues in the CDR3. The CDR3 sequence: CASSQETGPYEQYF. CDR3 coding DNA: TGTGCCAGCAGCCAAGAGACAGGGCCTTACGAGCAGTACTTC.

This clonotype has a handful of counts. The genes are TRBV10-3 and TRBJ2-1, with D perhaps given as TRBD1 or TRBD2 (6 bases each). Germline lookup yields CDR1 ENHRY and CDR2 SYGVKD. The CDR3 spans 13 residues. V lost 7 bases and J lost 7, with 14 bases in between. CDR3: CAINPGAGNEQFF. The CDR3 DNA reads as TGTGCCATCAACCCGGGGGCGGGGAATGAGCAGTTCTTC.

There are many counts of this clonotype. The chain joins TRBV6-6 to TRBJ2-3; D remains unclear. Trimming cost V 3 bases and J 6 bases, with 7 bases left between them. The CDR3 loop spans 12 amino acids. The germline CDR1 and CDR2 sequences are MNHNY and SVGAGI (reference sequence). The DNA of the CDR3 is TGTGCCAGCAGTTATGCTGCTGATACGCAGTATTTT. Protein sequence: CASSYAADTQYF.

The V and J genes are TRBV30 and TRBJ2-1, with 7 bases matching TRBD1. CDR1 is GTSNPN and CDR2 is SVGIG in the germline V gene (reference sequence). This CDR3 has 16 amino acids. V was pared by 4 bases and J by 2 bases, with 11 bases of the junction left unmatched. CDR3 sequence (DNA): TGTGCCTGGATAGACCCGGGCAGGGGGACCTACAATGAGCAGTTCTTC. Its translation: CAWIDPGRGTYNEQFF.

This chain links TRBV20-1 with TRBJ1-2; unclear D gene. Germline assignment: CDR1 DFQATT and CDR2 SNEGSKA (reference sequence). The CDR3 covers 13 residues. V was clipped by 6 bases and J by 8 bases, with 19 bases between them. The CDR3 DNA is TGCAGTGCCTCCAACCCGGGAACAAGAGGCTACACCTTC. This encodes CSASNPGTRGYTF.

V gene TRBV20-1 combines with J gene TRBJ1-1; D gene uncertain. Germline V gene data show CDR1 as DFQATT and CDR2 as SNEGSKA (reference sequence). Between the trimmed V and J ends, which lost 0 bases and 3 bases, there was a span of 11 bases. The CDR3 consists of 14 residues. The CDR3 protein is CSAREAPGYTEAFF. The CDR3 DNA reads TGCAGTGCTAGAGAAGCACCTGGGTACACTGAAGCTTTCTTT.

This clonotype was picked up a small number of times. V gene TRBV20-1 combines with J gene TRBJ2-3; possible D gene TRBD1, 6 bases. The germline CDR1 and CDR2 sequences are DFQATT and SNEGSKA (reference sequence). V shed 6 bases and J shed 3 bases, with 13 bases lying between them. CDR3 size: 13 residues. Written as DNA, the CDR3 is TGCAGTGCCTCGTCGACAGGTACAGATACGCAGTATTTT. It codes for CSASSTGTDTQYF.

This clonotype was counted many times. The chain is built from TRBV20-1 and TRBJ2-7, with D unclear. This CDR3 spans 14 amino acids. Germline V gives CDR1 DFQATT, CDR2 SNEGSKA (reference sequence). The V end lost 0 bases, the J end lost 0 bases, and 9 bases lay between the germline ends. Here the CDR3 DNA reads TGCAGTGCTAGAGATCTAATGGTCTCCTACGAGCAGTACTTC. Amino acid sequence: CSARDLMVSYEQYF.

This clonotype has more than one count but fewer than ten. The genes are TRBV9 and TRBJ2-1; D gene ambiguous. V was trimmed by 0 bases and J by 6 bases, leaving 13 bases between them. CDR3 size: 15 residues. In germline, CDR1 is SGDLS, CDR2 YYNGEE. CDR3 protein: CASSVGASLGNEQFF. The CDR3 DNA reads TGTGCCAGCAGCGTAGGGGCTAGTTTGGGCAATGAGCAGTTCTTC.

V is TRBV11-2 and J is TRBJ1-2, with D possibly TRBD1 on 6 matching bases. The CDR3 runs 15 residues. CDR1 SGHAT and CDR2 FQNNGV come from the germline V gene. Trimming cost V 5 bases and J 8 bases, with 21 bases left between them. The CDR3 DNA reads as TGTGCCAGCAGCCCGTCGACAGGACCGACTCGGGGCTACACCTTC. Its protein is CASSPSTGPTRGYTF.

This chain joins TRBV5-1 and TRBJ2-2; D gene unclear. The CDR3 runs to 14 residues. The V end was cut by 4 bases, the J end by 4 bases, with 11 bases between. Germline values: CDR1 SGHRS, CDR2 YFSETQ. The CDR3 region is CASSPEPSTGELFF. The CDR3 bases are TGCGCCAGCAGCCCCGAACCTAGCACCGGGGAGCTGTTTTTT. Filled out from reference TRBV5-1 and TRBJ2-2, the complete variable domain reads KAGVTQTPRYLIKTRGQQVTLSCSPISGHRSVSWYQQTPGQGLQFLFEYFSETQRNKGNFPGRFSGRQFSNSRSEMNVSTLELGDSALYLCASSPEPSTGELFFGEGSRLTVL.